What follows are 12 T cell receptor beta chains derived from one specimen sequenced in a study of blood T cells in healthy people across ages (dated by TCRdb to between 2015 and 2017). Libraries were constructed by 5' RACE. Sequencing relied on an Illumina HiSeq 2500. A second about 7 to 11 cycle PCR used a sample-barcoded 5' primer and a J-beta primer mix. TCRdb took the public reads, trimmed them with fastp at Q25, ran MiXCR for clone calling and kept in-frame beta chains. Duplicate CDR3 protein sequences are folded into a single record with the most common DNA and genes. The table for this sample lists about 1.6 million distinct CDR3 sequences; about 31% of them were counted only once. Of the sample, about 11% is held by the ten largest clones. Specimen: blood. The origin of the receptors is a woman in her thirties in good health.

As to this clonotype: A much bigger clone sits one base away, suggesting this may be a read error. This chain connects TRBV20-1 to TRBJ2-7; 9 bases agree with TRBD1. The germline CDR1 and CDR2 sequences are DFQATT and SNEGSKA (reference sequence). The V gene end was trimmed by 3 bases and the J gene end by 10 bases; junction bases not matched to a gene: 13. The CDR3 is made up of 14 amino acids. The CDR3: CSARGGQGGEAQYF. Written as DNA, the CDR3 is TGCAGTGCTAGGGGGGGACAGGGAGGAGAGGCCCAGTACTTC.

The DNA of the CDR3 is TGTGCCAGCAGCTTTACAGGGGCTTCCTACGAGCAGTACTTC. Its protein product is CASSFTGASYEQYF. J is TRBJ2-7 and V is TRBV27; 7 nucleotides agree with TRBD1. The CDR3 runs to 14 residues. Losses at the gene ends were 6 bases for V and 1 base for J; bases not matched to a gene: 6. CDR1 is MNHEY, CDR2 SMNVEV, per germline (reference sequence).

The chain couples TRBV6-2 or TRBV6-3 to TRBJ1-2; D is undetermined. The V and J ends lost 7 bases and 0 bases respectively, with 6 bases between them. Germline V gives CDR1 MNHEY, CDR2 SVGEGT. CDR3 length: 12 amino acids. The DNA for the CDR3 is TGTGCCAGCACTACTTCTAACTATGGCTACACCTTC. It yields the protein CASTTSNYGYTF.

The V and J genes are TRBV12-3 or TRBV12-4 and TRBJ1-2; a weak D match, TRBD1 (6 bases). The CDR3 runs 13 residues. V shed 5 bases and J shed 3 bases, with 10 bases lying between them. This CDR3 reads CASSRTVDYGYTF. Here the CDR3 DNA reads TGTGCCAGCAGTCGGACAGTCGACTATGGCTACACCTTC.

This clonotype was found a few times. The chain combines TRBV6-6 with TRBJ2-3; 11 bases are a match to TRBD1. Germline trimming cut 8 bases from V and 4 bases from J; bases unmatched to any gene: 11. Germline CDR1 is MNHNY and CDR2 is SVGAGI (reference sequence). This CDR3 has 16 residues. CDR3 protein: CASRSMGQGEADTQYF. CDR3 coding DNA: TGTGCCAGCCGGTCGATGGGACAGGGGGAGGCAGATACGCAGTATTTT.

The chain has TRBV6-1 and TRBJ1-1; a possible D gene is TRBD1 (6 bases). This CDR3 is 16 amino acids long. Trimming shortened V by 7 bases and J by 4 bases, and 22 bases separated the two germline ends. Germline values: CDR1 MNHNS, CDR2 SASEGT. The CDR3 coding sequence is TGTGCCAGCACTCCGTCGCCGGGGGGGCAAGGCACTGAAGCTTTCTTT. Translated: CASTPSPGGQGTEAFF.

J is TRBJ2-1 and V is TRBV20-1, with 8 bases identical to TRBD2. Germline V lookup: CDR1 DFQATT, CDR2 SNEGSKA (reference sequence). V trimming: 3 bases; J trimming: 2 bases; junction bases outside the gene matches: 3. The CDR3 runs to 14 residues. The DNA of the CDR3 is TGCAGTGCTAGCCGGGAGGGGGCCTACAATGAGCAGTTCTTC. It codes for CSASREGAYNEQFF.

As to this clonotype: A junction end diverges from the germline sequence, so it may reflect a read error. The chain carries TRBV29-1 and TRBJ1-2; 8 positions agree with TRBD1. CDR1 is SQVTM and CDR2 is ANQGSEA in the germline V gene. The CDR3 contains 14 residues. CDR3 sequence reads: CSIEADLRQGGYTF. CDR3 DNA sequence: TGCAGCATTGAAGCCGACCTTCGACAGGGGGGCTACACCTTC.

The rearrangement links TRBV5-1 to TRBJ2-3, with D hard to call. Germline CDR1 is SGHRS and CDR2 is YFSETQ. This CDR3 is built from 14 residues. Trimming stripped 0 bases from V and 5 bases from J, with 10 bases between. CDR3 in amino acids: CASSLGSEVDTQYF. CDR3 nucleotides: TGCGCCAGCAGCTTGGGCTCTGAGGTAGATACGCAGTATTTT. Full variable domain (rest looked up from reference TRBV5-1 and TRBJ2-3): KAGVTQTPRYLIKTRGQQVTLSCSPISGHRSVSWYQQTPGQGLQFLFEYFSETQRNKGNFPGRFSGRQFSNSRSEMNVSTLELGDSALYLCASSLGSEVDTQYFGPGTRLTVL.

This clonotype was counted only a few times. The chain uses TRBV28 and TRBJ1-2, with D uncertain. CDR3 size: 17 residues. CDR1 is MDHEN and CDR2 is SYDVKM in the germline V gene. Trimming removed 2 bases from V and 3 bases from J, with 19 bases in between. The CDR3 sequence is CASSLAGRIGKDYGYTF. The CDR3 nucleotides read TGTGCCAGCAGTTTAGCCGGCCGGATAGGGAAGGACTATGGCTACACCTTC.

This clonotype was observed many times. J is TRBJ2-3 and V is TRBV5-1; 8 positions agree with TRBD2. Per the germline V gene, CDR1 is SGHRS and CDR2 is YFSETQ. CDR3 length: 15 residues. V gave up 5 bases and J gave up 4 bases; unmatched junction bases: 9. This chain's CDR3 is CASRSRAGVSDTQYF. The DNA of the CDR3 is TGCGCCAGCAGATCACGAGCGGGAGTATCAGATACGCAGTATTTT.

This clonotype was detected only a few times. J is TRBJ2-1 and V is TRBV7-9, with 10 bases that match TRBD1. After removal of 5 bases from V and 2 bases from J, the junction contained 6 bases not matched to a gene. The CDR3 is 16 amino acids. Germline V lookup: CDR1 SEHNR, CDR2 FQNEAQ (reference sequence). This CDR3 is CASSPGTGEAYNEQFF. The CDR3 DNA sequence: TGTGCCAGCAGCCCGGGGACAGGGGAGGCCTACAATGAGCAGTTCTTC.